This is a list of T cell receptor beta chains from one sample in a study of T-cell reconstitution after alpha-beta-depleted transplantation in children. TCRdb called the PCR reads again in MiXCR, with one record for every CDR3 protein. The data show hundreds of thousands of distinct CDR3 sequences, 23% seen once. Material: PBMCs, mostly from graft donor cells, obtained 360 days after TCRalphabeta/CD19-depleted stem cell transplant. The receptors derive from a boy under two years old who had a stem cell transplant for acute myeloid leukemia, so the T cells may come from the graft donor. CDR3s include the opening cysteine and the closing phenylalanine or tryptophan. The D gene is left open where the match is weak. Size values are once, few and many counts, or a class for expanded clones, and some rows have none.

TRBJ2-2,TRBD2,few,TRBV6-5,CASRLTSGVLNTGELFF,TGTGCCAGCAGATTGACTAGCGGGGTTCTGAACACCGGGGAGCTGTTTTTT
TRBJ1-2,-,many,TRBV7-2,CASSLAPSPAEGYTF,TGTGCCAGCAGCTTAGCTCCTTCCCCCGCGGAAGGCTACACCTTC
TRBJ2-7,TRBD2,few,TRBV20-1,CSAPGGASGGNEQYF,TGCAGTGCCCCCGGCGGAGCGAGCGGGGGTAACGAGCAGTACTTC
TRBJ1-5,-,few,TRBV2,CASSADGYQPQHF,TGTGCCAGCAGCGCGGACGGCTATCAGCCCCAGCATTTT
TRBJ2-5,TRBD2,-,TRBV12-3/TRBV12-4,CASSRIAGGTETQYF,TGTGCCAGCAGTAGAATTGCGGGGGGCACGGAGACCCAGTACTTC
TRBJ1-1,-,many,TRBV29-1,CSVDLQGHRTEAFF,TGCAGCGTTGACCTCCAGGGTCATCGCACTGAAGCTTTCTTT
TRBJ2-5,-,-,TRBV5-1,CASSLGSGARETQYF,TGCGCCAGCAGCTTGGGCTCCGGGGCCAGAGAGACCCAGTACTTC
TRBJ1-2,TRBD1,few,TRBV20-1,CSARAGGGYGYTF,TGCAGTGCTAGAGCAGGGGGCGGGTATGGCTACACCTTC
TRBJ2-7,-,-,TRBV7-2,CASSLAGQGSHEQYF,TGTGCCAGCAGCTTAGCAGGTCAGGGTTCCCACGAGCAGTACTTC
TRBJ2-1,-,once,TRBV10-3,CAISGQQVNNEQFF,TGTGCCATCAGCGGACAGCAGGTAAACAATGAGCAGTTCTTC
TRBJ1-1,-,-,TRBV30,CAWSVQSTEAFF,TGTGCCTGGAGTGTACAAAGCACTGAAGCTTTCTTT
TRBJ2-7,-,-,TRBV18,CASSPPVGQAGYYEQYF,TGTGCCAGCTCACCACCCGTCGGACAGGCGGGGTACTACGAGCAGTACTTC
TRBJ1-2,TRBD1,-,TRBV5-1,CASSFRDRNYGYTF,TGCGCCAGCAGCTTCCGGGACAGGAACTATGGCTACACCTTC
TRBJ2-6,-,-,TRBV12-3/TRBV12-4,CASTPGRVDVLTF,TGTGCCAGCACCCCTGGAAGGGTAGACGTCCTGACTTTC
TRBJ2-2,TRBD2,many,TRBV20-1,CSAPRGGENTGELFF,TGCAGTGCTCCCCGGGGGGGGGAAAACACCGGGGAGCTGTTTTTT
TRBJ2-7,-,-,TRBV25-1,CASSENAGGSYEQYF,TGTGCCAGCAGTGAAAATGCTGGAGGGTCCTACGAGCAGTACTTC
TRBJ1-1,-,-,TRBV27,CASSPRQVLGEAFF,TGTGCCAGCTCCCCCCGACAGGTTTTGGGTGAAGCTTTCTTT
TRBJ1-4,-,-,TRBV28,CASSLLQLPEKLFF,TGTGCCAGCAGTTTATTACAGCTTCCGGAAAAACTGTTTTTT
TRBJ2-1,-,many,TRBV7-2,CASSLARSNEQFF,TGTGCCAGCAGCTTGGCCAGGAGCAATGAGCAGTTCTTC
TRBJ1-4,-,-,TRBV9,CASSDPLGMRGNEKLFF,TGTGCCAGCAGCGACCCCCTCGGGATGAGGGGTAATGAAAAACTGTTTTTT